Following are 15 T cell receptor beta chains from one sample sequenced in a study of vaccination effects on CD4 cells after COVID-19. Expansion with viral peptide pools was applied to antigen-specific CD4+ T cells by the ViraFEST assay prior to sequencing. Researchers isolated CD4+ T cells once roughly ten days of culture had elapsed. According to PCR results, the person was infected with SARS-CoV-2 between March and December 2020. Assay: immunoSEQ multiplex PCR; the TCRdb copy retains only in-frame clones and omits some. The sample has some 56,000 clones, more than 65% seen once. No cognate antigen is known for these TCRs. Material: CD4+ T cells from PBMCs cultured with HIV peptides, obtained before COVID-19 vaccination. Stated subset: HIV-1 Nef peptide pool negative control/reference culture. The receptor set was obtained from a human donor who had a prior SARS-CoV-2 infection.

This CDR3 reads CASSFDRGEKLFF. The CDR3 coding sequence is TGTGCCAGCAGCTTCGACAGGGGTGAAAAACTGTTTTTT. This sequence joins TRBV5-8 and TRBJ1-4; 8 positions match TRBD1. J lost 7 bases, V lost 2 bases, and 1 base had no gene match. The CDR3 extends over 13 amino acids. CDR1 and CDR2 from the germline V gene are SGHTS and YDEGEE.

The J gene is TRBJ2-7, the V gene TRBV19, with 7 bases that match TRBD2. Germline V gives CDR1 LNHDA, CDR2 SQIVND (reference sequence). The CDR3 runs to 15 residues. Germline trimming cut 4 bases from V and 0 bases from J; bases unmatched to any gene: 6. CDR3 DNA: TGTGCCAGTAGTAGCGGGGGAACCGTCTCCTACGAGCAGTACTTC. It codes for CASSSGGTVSYEQYF.

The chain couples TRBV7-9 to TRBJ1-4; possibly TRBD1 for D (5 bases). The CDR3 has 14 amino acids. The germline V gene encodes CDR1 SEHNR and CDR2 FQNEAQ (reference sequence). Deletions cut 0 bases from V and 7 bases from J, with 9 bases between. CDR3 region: CASSLASGVEKLFF. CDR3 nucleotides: TGTGCCAGCAGCTTAGCGTCGGGGGTTGAAAAACTGTTTTTT.

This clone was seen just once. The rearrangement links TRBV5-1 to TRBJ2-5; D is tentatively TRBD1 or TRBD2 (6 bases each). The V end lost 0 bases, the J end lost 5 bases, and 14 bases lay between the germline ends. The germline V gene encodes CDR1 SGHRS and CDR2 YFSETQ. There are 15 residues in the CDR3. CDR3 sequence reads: CASSLVGGGEETQYF. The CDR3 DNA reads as TGCGCCAGCAGCTTGGTAGGAGGGGGAGAGGAGACCCAGTACTTC.

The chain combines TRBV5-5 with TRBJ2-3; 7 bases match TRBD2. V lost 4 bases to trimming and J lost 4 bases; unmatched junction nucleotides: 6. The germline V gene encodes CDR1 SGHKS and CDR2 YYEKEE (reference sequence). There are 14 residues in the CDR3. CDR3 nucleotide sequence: TGTGCCAGCAGCCCGATAACTAGCGCAGATACGCAGTATTTT. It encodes CASSPITSADTQYF.

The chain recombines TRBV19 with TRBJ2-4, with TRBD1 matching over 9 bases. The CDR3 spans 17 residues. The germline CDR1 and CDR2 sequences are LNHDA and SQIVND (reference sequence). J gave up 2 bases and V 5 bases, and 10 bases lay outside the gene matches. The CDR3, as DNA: TGTGCCAGTAGTCCGGTAACAGGGGGCGCATCCAAAAACATTCAGTACTTC. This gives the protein CASSPVTGGASKNIQYF.

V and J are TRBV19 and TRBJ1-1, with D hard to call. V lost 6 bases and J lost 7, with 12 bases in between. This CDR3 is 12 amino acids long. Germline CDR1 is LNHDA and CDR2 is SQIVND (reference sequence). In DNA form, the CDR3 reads TGTGCCAGTAGCCTTCAGGATGGTGAAGCTTTCTTT. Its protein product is CASSLQDGEAFF.

This chain's CDR3 is CASSLGTPGTQYF. DNA of the CDR3: TGTGCCAGCAGCCTCGGGACTCCCGGGACCCAGTACTTC. This chain connects TRBV6-5 to TRBJ2-5; D is perhaps TRBD2 (6 bases). Germline-derived CDR1 and CDR2 are MNHEY and SVGAGI. Trimming removed 6 bases from V and 7 bases from J, with 15 bases in between. This CDR3 contains 13 residues.

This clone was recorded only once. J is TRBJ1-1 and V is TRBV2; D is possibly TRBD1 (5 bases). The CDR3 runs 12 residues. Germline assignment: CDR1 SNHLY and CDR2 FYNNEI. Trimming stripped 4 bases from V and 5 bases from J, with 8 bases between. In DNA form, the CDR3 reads TGTGCCAGCAGTGCGGGGGTTACTGAAGCTTTCTTT. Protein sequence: CASSAGVTEAFF.

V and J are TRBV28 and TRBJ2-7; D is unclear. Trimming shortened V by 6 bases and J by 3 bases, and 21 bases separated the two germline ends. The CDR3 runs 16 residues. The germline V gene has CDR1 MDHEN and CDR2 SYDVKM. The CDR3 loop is CASRGRGAFLNYEQYF. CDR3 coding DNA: TGTGCCAGCAGGGGCCGTGGCGCTTTCTTAAACTACGAGCAGTACTTC.

CDR3 amino acids: CASSEEMVFYGYTF. The CDR3 bases are TGTGCCAGCAGTGAAGAGATGGTCTTCTATGGCTACACCTTC. The chain links TRBV2 to TRBJ1-2; D is unresolved. The CDR3 sequence is 14 residues long. Trimming removed 1 base at V and 4 bases at J, with 10 bases between. Germline CDR1 SNHLY, CDR2 FYNNEI.

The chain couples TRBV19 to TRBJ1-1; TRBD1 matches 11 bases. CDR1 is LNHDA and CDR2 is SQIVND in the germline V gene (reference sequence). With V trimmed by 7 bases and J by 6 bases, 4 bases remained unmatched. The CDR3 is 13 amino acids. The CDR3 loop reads CASTDRGPSEAFF. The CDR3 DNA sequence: TGTGCCAGTACGGACAGGGGGCCGTCTGAAGCTTTCTTT.

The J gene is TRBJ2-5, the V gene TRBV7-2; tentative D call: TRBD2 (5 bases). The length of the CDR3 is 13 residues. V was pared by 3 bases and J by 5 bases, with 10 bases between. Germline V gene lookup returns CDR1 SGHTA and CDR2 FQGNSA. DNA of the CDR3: TGTGCCAGCAGCTTTGGGTCGGGGGAGACCCAGTACTTC. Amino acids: CASSFGSGETQYF.

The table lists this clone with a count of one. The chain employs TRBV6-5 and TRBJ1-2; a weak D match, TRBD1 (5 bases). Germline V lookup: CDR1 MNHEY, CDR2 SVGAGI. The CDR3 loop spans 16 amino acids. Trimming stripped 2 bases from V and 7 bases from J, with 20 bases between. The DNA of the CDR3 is TGTGCCAGCAGTTACCTCTACAGGACCCAACATGGTGGCTACACCTTC. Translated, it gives CASSYLYRTQHGGYTF.

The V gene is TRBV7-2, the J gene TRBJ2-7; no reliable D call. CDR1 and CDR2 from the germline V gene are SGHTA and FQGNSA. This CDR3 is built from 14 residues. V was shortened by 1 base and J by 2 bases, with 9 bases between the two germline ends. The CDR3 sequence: CASSLGTATYEQYF. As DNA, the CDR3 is TGTGCCAGCAGCTTAGGGACGGCCACCTACGAGCAGTACTTC.